This record covers a single T cell receptor (beta chain). This receptor's antigen is unknown. Base qualities are not recorded, but no much larger clone differs from it by a single base. The CDR3 regions of human TCRbeta chains were analyzed by immunosequencing. The authors' analysis ran thus. Repertoire TCRs were matched against a reference library of SARS-CoV-2-specific TCRs generated with the MIRA antigen-specificity platform. Breadth was defined as the fraction of unique TCRs that were SARS-CoV-2-associated. Depth was defined as the fraction of total T cells that were SARS-CoV-2-associated. Using the MIRA data, each spike-specific TCR was mapped to the spike region that the TCR reacts to and placed in a CD4 or CD8 class. Log10-transformed breadth and depth values were compared by one-way ANOVA with Sidak's multiple comparisons tests. As stored in TCRdb, this immuneACCESS dataset retains in-frame rearrangements with V and J assigned. A fraction of the clones does not appear; measured against another copy, unresolved V genes explain less than half of the discrepancy, and the remainder lacks a known reason. The DNA gave D and trimming, while V, J and clone size come from that table. The sample has about 150,000 clones on record, roughly 88% of them singletons. Of the sample, about 3.4% is held by the ten largest clones.

This entry belongs to a study of T cell responses to AZD1222 COVID-19 vaccine (dated by TCRdb to 2020 to 2023). Broadly, across the study: A total of approximately 240 trial participants underwent TCR sequencing, of whom about 210 had received two doses of AZD1222 and some 26 had received two doses of the MenACWY control vaccine. Trial participants were enrolled into age subgroups of 18-55, 56-69 and 70-plus years, which contained about 150, 28 and 57 TCR-sequenced participants, respectively.

The sample's time point label is to be understood as: baseline before first vaccination. Per the publication, the treatment or condition label means: meningococcal conjugate vaccine given as trial control. The vaccinee samples were drawn from two UK trials, COV001 and COV002, one of which was a single-blind randomized controlled phase 2/3 trial testing AZD1222 (ChAdOx1 nCoV-19) in healthy adults. Trial participant PBMC samples were collected at day 0 and day 28 after the second dose for TCRbeta chain sequencing. Points the paper makes about the study in general: The 56-69-year group was small, and its depth increase did not reach significance, likely because of low power. Conclusions about previously exposed vaccinees are limited because only 5 or 6 AZD1222 recipients were SARS-CoV-2 seropositive at baseline. Reportedly, almost half of the unique spike-specific TCRs recognized epitopes lying outside the regions that are mutated in the B.1.351 and B.1.1.7 variants. Spike-specific TCR breadth and depth rose significantly after two AZD1222 doses compared with day 0 and with MenACWY recipients. No day 14 peak-response samples were available, so repertoires were characterized only after the peak T cell response. Vaccine-associated CD4 TCRs spanned the whole spike protein, with dominant responses in regions 160-218 and 743-854. Most participants were white British and females outnumbered males, and the authors suggested that clonal diversity may have been underestimated.

The CDR3 runs 14 residues from the cysteine to the phenylalanine. Kept here is only the CDR3 DNA, which spans 42 bases and is read in frame from base 1. The germline V gene gives CDR1 as SGHTA and CDR2 as FQGNSA. Compared with germline, V lacks 1 base and J lacks 9 bases; bases without a gene match: 8. The receptor chain draws on TRBV7-2 and TRBJ2-7; TRBD1 lines up with 8 middle nucleotides. This material consisted of peripheral blood, taken on day 0 of MenACWY control vaccination. The sequence was collected from an adult in good health. The DNA is as follows: TGTGCCAGCAGCTTAGACGGGACAGGAAGGGCGCAGTACTTC. Its translation is CASSLDGTGRAQYF.